This TCR beta chain was identified in a study of shared clonotypes between healthy human individuals. Assay used: immunoSEQ multiplex PCR; TCRdb lists only in-frame clones, some missing. The sample lists approximately 720,000 clones; 92% were seen once. CD8 cells classed as naive were CD45RO-negative and positively selected for CCR7, excluding terminally differentiated effector memory CD45RA+ cells. Healthy adults negative for HIV, lacking recent acute infections or vaccinations, served as donors. This clonotype was sampled from a man aged 25-40 years in good health. The sequencing input was naive CD8+ T cells sorted from blood.

CDR3 DNA: TGTGCCAGCCCCGGACGGAGCTATGAGCAGTTCTTC. Its protein is CASPGRSYEQFF. V usage is TRBV2 and J usage is TRBJ2-1; no definite D call. Trimming shortened V by 8 bases and J by 8 bases, and 13 bases separated the two germline ends. The germline V gene has CDR1 SNHLY and CDR2 FYNNEI. The CDR3 runs to 12 residues.